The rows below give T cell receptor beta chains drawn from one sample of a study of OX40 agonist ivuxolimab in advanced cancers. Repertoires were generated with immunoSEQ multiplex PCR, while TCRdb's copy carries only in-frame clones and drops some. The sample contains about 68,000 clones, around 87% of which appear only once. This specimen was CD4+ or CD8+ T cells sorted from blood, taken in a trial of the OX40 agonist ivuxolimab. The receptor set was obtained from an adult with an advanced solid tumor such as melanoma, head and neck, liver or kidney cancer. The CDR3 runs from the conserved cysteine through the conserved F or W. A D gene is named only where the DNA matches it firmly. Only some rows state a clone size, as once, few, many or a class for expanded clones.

CDR3: CASSYPRLAGIYEQYF
DNA: TGTGCCAGCAGTTATCCCCGACTAGCGGGCATCTACGAGCAGTACTTC
J: TRBJ2-7
size: .
D: TRBD2
V: TRBV28

CDR3: CASSERVQYEQYF
DNA: TGTGCCAGCAGTGAGAGGGTCCAATACGAGCAGTACTTC
J: TRBJ2-7
size: .
D: .
V: TRBV6-1

CDR3: CASSSLKREREQYF
DNA: TGTGCCAGCAGTTCGCTCAAGCGGGAGCGTGAGCAGTACTTC
J: TRBJ2-7
size: once
D: TRBD2
V: TRBV27

CDR3: CASSLDRTNQPQHF
DNA: TGTGCCAGCAGTTTAGACCGGACCAATCAGCCCCAGCATTTT
J: TRBJ1-5
size: .
D: .
V: TRBV28

CDR3: CASSRAPSYYNEQFF
DNA: TGTGCCAGCAGCCGGGCCCCTTCCTACTACAATGAGCAGTTCTTC
J: TRBJ2-1
size: .
D: .
V: TRBV7-3

CDR3: CASSLRERNTIYF
DNA: TGTGCCAGCAGTTTAAGGGAACGAAACACCATATATTTT
J: TRBJ1-3
size: .
D: .
V: TRBV28

CDR3: CASSQEWGPGNTIYF
DNA: TGTGCCAGCAGCCAAGAGTGGGGTCCTGGAAACACCATATATTTT
J: TRBJ1-3
size: once
D: .
V: TRBV4-2

CDR3: CASSFQPTSSTDTQYF
DNA: TGTGCCAGCAGTTTTCAGCCGACGTCGAGCACAGATACGCAGTATTTT
J: TRBJ2-3
size: .
D: .
V: TRBV6-5

CDR3: CASSISRNTEAFF
DNA: TGTGCCAGTAGTATTAGCAGGAACACTGAAGCTTTCTTT
J: TRBJ1-1
size: .
D: .
V: TRBV19

CDR3: CASSWGQGARAETQYF
DNA: TGTGCCAGCAGCTGGGGACAGGGGGCGCGAGCGGAGACCCAGTACTTC
J: TRBJ2-5
size: .
D: TRBD1
V: TRBV5-4

CDR3: CASSPGQGANYGYTF
DNA: TGTGCCAGCTCGCCCGGACAGGGGGCTAACTATGGCTACACCTTC
J: TRBJ1-2
size: .
D: TRBD1
V: TRBV18

CDR3: CASSLADIGNQPQHF
DNA: TGTGCCAGCAGCTTAGCCGACATTGGCAATCAGCCCCAGCATTTT
J: TRBJ1-5
size: once
D: .
V: TRBV7-8

CDR3: CASSFFTSGRNEQFF
DNA: TGTGCCAGCAGCTTTTTTACTAGCGGGAGGAATGAGCAGTTCTTC
J: TRBJ2-1
size: .
D: TRBD2
V: TRBV7-3

CDR3: CASTARVAGYTGELFF
DNA: TGTGCCAGCACCGCCCGCGTAGCGGGATACACCGGGGAGCTGTTTTTT
J: TRBJ2-2
size: .
D: TRBD2
V: TRBV28

CDR3: CASSGRDRGVGEAFF
DNA: TGTGCCAGCAGCGGCCGGGACAGGGGGGTGGGAGAAGCTTTCTTT
J: TRBJ1-1
size: .
D: TRBD1
V: TRBV11-2

CDR3: CASSYMGRPLYEQYF
DNA: TGTGCCAGCAGTTACATGGGTCGACCCTTATACGAGCAGTACTTC
J: TRBJ2-7
size: .
D: .
V: TRBV6-6

CDR3: CAISEGPGDTEAFF
DNA: TGTGCCATCAGTGAGGGGCCCGGGGACACTGAAGCTTTCTTT
J: TRBJ1-1
size: .
D: .
V: TRBV10-3

CDR3: CAWTGVVNSPLHF
DNA: TGTGCCTGGACAGGGGTGGTTAATTCACCCCTCCACTTT
J: TRBJ1-6
size: .
D: .
V: TRBV30

CDR3: CASSPRGWEAGKLFF
DNA: TGTGCCAGCAGCCCCCGTGGTTGGGAGGCGGGAAAACTGTTTTTT
J: TRBJ1-4
size: .
D: .
V: TRBV7-2

CDR3: CASSLMNTGELFF
DNA: TGCGCCAGCAGCCTCATGAACACCGGGGAGCTGTTTTTT
J: TRBJ2-2
size: .
D: .
V: TRBV5-1

CDR3: CASSLLRETQYF
DNA: TGTGCCAGCAGCTTACTCCGGGAGACCCAGTACTTC
J: TRBJ2-5
size: .
D: .
V: TRBV11-2

CDR3: CASSVQGLRNTIYF
DNA: TGTGCCAGCAGTGTCCAGGGGCTACGAAACACCATATATTTT
J: TRBJ1-3
size: .
D: .
V: TRBV2

CDR3: CASSFRGYGEQYF
DNA: TGTGCCAGCAGTTTTCGGGGTTATGGCGAGCAGTACTTC
J: TRBJ2-7
size: .
D: .
V: TRBV27

CDR3: CASSLARTAGGDSETQYF
DNA: TGTGCCAGCAGCTTAGCGAGAACGGCGGGAGGGGACTCGGAGACCCAGTACTTC
J: TRBJ2-5
size: .
D: TRBD2
V: TRBV7-9

CDR3: CASSPGTANTEAFF
DNA: TGCGCCAGCAGCCCCGGGACGGCGAACACTGAAGCTTTCTTT
J: TRBJ1-1
size: .
D: .
V: TRBV5-1

CDR3: CASSMDRGGYNEQFF
DNA: TGTGCCAGCAGCATGGACAGGGGTGGATACAATGAGCAGTTCTTC
J: TRBJ2-1
size: .
D: TRBD1
V: TRBV7-3

CDR3: CASRTSYFGNEQFF
DNA: TGCGCCAGCAGGACGTCCTATTTCGGCAATGAGCAGTTCTTC
J: TRBJ2-1
size: few
D: .
V: TRBV10-1

CDR3: CASSSSTDTQYF
DNA: TGTGCCAGCAGCTCCAGCACAGATACGCAGTATTTT
J: TRBJ2-3
size: .
D: .
V: TRBV7-9

CDR3: CASRRGGDGETQYF
DNA: TGTGCCAGCAGACGGGGGGGGGACGGGGAGACCCAGTACTTC
J: TRBJ2-5
size: .
D: TRBD2
V: TRBV6-6

CDR3: CASSLNLAGGSDEQFF
DNA: TGTGCCAGCAGCCTAAACCTAGCGGGAGGAAGTGATGAGCAGTTCTTC
J: TRBJ2-1
size: .
D: TRBD2
V: TRBV7-3

CDR3: CSASASGYTF
DNA: TGCAGTGCTAGTGCTAGTGGCTACACCTTC
J: TRBJ1-2
size: .
D: .
V: TRBV20-1

CDR3: CASSLAGLAGGTDTQYF
DNA: TGTGCCAGCAGCTTAGCAGGTCTAGCGGGAGGGACAGATACGCAGTATTTT
J: TRBJ2-3
size: .
D: TRBD2
V: TRBV7-2

CDR3: CASRERIDTQYF
DNA: TGTGCCAGCAGGGAACGTATAGATACGCAGTATTTT
J: TRBJ2-3
size: .
D: .
V: TRBV2

CDR3: CAISEGHSTNYGYTF
DNA: TGTGCCATCAGTGAGGGGCACTCGACTAACTATGGCTACACCTTC
J: TRBJ1-2
size: .
D: .
V: TRBV10-3

CDR3: CASSFYSGANVLTF
DNA: TGTGCCAGCAGTTTCTACTCTGGGGCCAACGTCCTGACTTTC
J: TRBJ2-6
size: .
D: .
V: TRBV27